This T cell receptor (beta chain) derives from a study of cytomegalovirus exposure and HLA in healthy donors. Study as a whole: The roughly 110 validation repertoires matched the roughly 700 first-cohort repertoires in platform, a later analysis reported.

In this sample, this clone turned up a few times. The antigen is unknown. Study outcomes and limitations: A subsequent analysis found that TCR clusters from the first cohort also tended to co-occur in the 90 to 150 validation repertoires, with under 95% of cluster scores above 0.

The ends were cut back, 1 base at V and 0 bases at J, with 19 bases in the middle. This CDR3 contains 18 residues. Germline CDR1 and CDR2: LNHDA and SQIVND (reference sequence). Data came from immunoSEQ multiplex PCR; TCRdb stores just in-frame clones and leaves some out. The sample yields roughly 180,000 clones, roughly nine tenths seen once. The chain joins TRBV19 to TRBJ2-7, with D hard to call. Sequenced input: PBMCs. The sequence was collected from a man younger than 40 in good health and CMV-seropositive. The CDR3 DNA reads TGTGCCAGTAGTATAGGGGCACGGAGAGCCGATTCCTCCTACGAGCAGTACTTC. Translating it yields CASSIGARRADSSYEQYF.